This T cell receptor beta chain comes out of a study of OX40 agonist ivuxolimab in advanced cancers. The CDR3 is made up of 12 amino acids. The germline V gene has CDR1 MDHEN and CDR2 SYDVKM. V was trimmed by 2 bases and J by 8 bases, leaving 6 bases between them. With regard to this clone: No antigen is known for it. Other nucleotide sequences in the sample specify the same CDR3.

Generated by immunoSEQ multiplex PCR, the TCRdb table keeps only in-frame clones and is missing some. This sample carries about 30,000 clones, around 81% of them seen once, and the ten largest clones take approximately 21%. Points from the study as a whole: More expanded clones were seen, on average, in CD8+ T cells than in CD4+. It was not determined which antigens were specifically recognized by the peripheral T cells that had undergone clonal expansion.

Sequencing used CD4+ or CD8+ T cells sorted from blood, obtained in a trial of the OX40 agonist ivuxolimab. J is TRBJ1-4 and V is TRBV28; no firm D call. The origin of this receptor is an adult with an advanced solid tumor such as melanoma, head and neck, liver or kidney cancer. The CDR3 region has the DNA TGTGCCAGCAGTTTAAGGGAAGAAAAACTGTTTTTT. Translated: CASSLREEKLFF.